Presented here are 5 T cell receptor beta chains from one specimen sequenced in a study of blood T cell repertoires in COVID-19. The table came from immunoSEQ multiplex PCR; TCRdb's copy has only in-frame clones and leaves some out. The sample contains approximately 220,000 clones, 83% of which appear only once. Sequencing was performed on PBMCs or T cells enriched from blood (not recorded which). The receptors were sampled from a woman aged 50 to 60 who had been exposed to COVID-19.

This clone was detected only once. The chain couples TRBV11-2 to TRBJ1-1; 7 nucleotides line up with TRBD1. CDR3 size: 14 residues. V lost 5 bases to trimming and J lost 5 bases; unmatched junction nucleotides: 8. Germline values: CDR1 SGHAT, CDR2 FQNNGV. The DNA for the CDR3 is TGTGCCAGCAGCCAGGACAGGTTATCTACTGAAGCTTTCTTT. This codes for CASSQDRLSTEAFF.

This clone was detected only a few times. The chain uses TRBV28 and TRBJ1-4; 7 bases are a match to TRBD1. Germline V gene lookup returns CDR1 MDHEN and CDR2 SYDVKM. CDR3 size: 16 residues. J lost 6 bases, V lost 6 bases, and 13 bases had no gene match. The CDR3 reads CASSPDRVWRDEKLFF. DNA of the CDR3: TGTGCCAGCAGCCCTGACAGGGTTTGGCGCGATGAAAAACTGTTTTTT.

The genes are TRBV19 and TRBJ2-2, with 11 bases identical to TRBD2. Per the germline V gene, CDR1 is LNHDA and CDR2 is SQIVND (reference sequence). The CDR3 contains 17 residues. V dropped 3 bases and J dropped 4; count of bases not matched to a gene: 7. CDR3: CASSILAGGPSTGELFF. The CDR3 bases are TGTGCCAGTAGTATCTTAGCGGGGGGGCCAAGCACCGGGGAGCTGTTTTTT.

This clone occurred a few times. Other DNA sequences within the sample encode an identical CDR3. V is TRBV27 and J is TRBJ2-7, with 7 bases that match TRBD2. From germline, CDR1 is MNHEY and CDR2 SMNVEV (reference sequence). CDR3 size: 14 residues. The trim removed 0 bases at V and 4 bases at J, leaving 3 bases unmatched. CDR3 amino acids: CASSLSQGGYEQYF. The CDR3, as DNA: TGTGCCAGCAGTTTATCTCAGGGAGGGTACGAGCAGTACTTC.

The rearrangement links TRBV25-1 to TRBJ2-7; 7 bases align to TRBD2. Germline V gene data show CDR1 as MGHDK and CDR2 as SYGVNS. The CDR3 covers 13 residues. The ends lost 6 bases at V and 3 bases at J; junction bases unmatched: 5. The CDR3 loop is CASSLADNYEQYF. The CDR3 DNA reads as TGTGCCAGCAGCCTAGCGGATAACTACGAGCAGTACTTC.